Each of the 14 T cell receptor beta chains below was sequenced from the same sample in a study of cytomegalovirus exposure and HLA in healthy donors. Use of 60 Vbeta and 13 Jbeta primers characterized the PCR. Here immunoSEQ multiplex PCR was the method, and the copy in TCRdb shows in-frame clones only, minus some. This sample has 65,000 to 90,000 clones, with 79% found just once. The sample consisted of PBMCs. Receptor source: a man aged 25 to 40 in good health and CMV-seronegative.

This chain links TRBV27 with TRBJ2-7; D might be TRBD1 (6 bases). The CDR3 is 15 residues long. Germline-derived CDR1 and CDR2 are MNHEY and SMNVEV (reference sequence). The germline V and J ends were trimmed by 2 bases and 2 bases, with 13 bases remaining between them. In nucleotides, the CDR3 is TGTGCCAGCAGTTTAGTTCCAGGGGAAGCCTACGAGCAGTACTTC. As protein: CASSLVPGEAYEQYF.

The chain combines TRBV6-5 with TRBJ2-7, with D perhaps TRBD2 (6 bases). CDR3 length: 15 amino acids. Germline V gives CDR1 MNHEY, CDR2 SVGAGI. Trimming took 6 bases from V and 6 from J, leaving 21 bases between them. The CDR3 region has the DNA TGTGCCAGCAGGGACGCGGGACGTACCAGAGCCGAGCAGTACTTC. It codes for CASRDAGRTRAEQYF.

The chain combines TRBV7-2 with TRBJ1-3, with D perhaps matching TRBD1 (6 bases). The V end was cut by 1 base, the J end by 3 bases, with 13 bases between. The germline V gene encodes CDR1 SGHTA and CDR2 FQGNSA. There are 16 residues in the CDR3. The CDR3 spells CASSLERTAFGNTIYF. Written as DNA, the CDR3 is TGTGCCAGCAGCTTAGAACGGACAGCGTTTGGAAACACCATATATTTT.

This clone was counted a few times. This sequence joins TRBV4-2 and TRBJ2-1; 9 positions agree with TRBD2. The length of the CDR3 is 15 residues. CDR1 is LGHNA and CDR2 is YNFKEQ in the germline V gene. V was pared by 0 bases and J by 4 bases, with 1 base of the junction left unmatched. The CDR3 sequence: CASSQDLAGYNEQFF. CDR3 nucleotide sequence: TGTGCCAGCAGCCAAGATCTAGCGGGATACAATGAGCAGTTCTTC.

In its sample, this clone was seen a few times. The rearrangement joins TRBV7-6 to TRBJ2-1; 9 nucleotides line up with TRBD2. Germline V lookup: CDR1 SGHVS, CDR2 FNYEAQ. V shed 2 bases, J shed 6 bases, and the junction held 8 bases outside the gene matches. CDR3 length equals 16 residues. The CDR3 sequence is CASSLFRAGGRNEQFF. CDR3 sequence (DNA): TGTGCCAGCAGCTTATTCCGAGCGGGAGGCCGCAATGAGCAGTTCTTC. Based on the CDR3 plus reference TRBV7-6 and TRBJ2-1, the full variable domain is GAGVSQSPRYKVTKRGQDVALRCDPISGHVSLYWYRQALGQGPEFLTYFNYEAQQDKSGLPNDRFSAERPEGSISTLTIQRTEQRDSAMYRCASSLFRAGGRNEQFFGPGTRLTVL.

The chain links TRBV18 to TRBJ2-1, with a weak D call TRBD1 (5 bases). Trimming removed 4 bases at V and 6 bases at J, with 22 bases between. Germline CDR1 reads KGHSH; CDR2 reads LQKENI. The CDR3 loop spans 17 amino acids. In DNA form, the CDR3 reads TGTGCCAGCTCACGCCGAGTAGGGGTCAACCTAGGCAATGAGCAGTTCTTC. Translating it yields CASSRRVGVNLGNEQFF.

The chain uses TRBV5-6 and TRBJ1-5, with D unresolved. Germline V gene sequence: CDR1 SGHDT, CDR2 YYEEEE. V lost 3 bases and J 7 bases, leaving 11 bases between the germline ends. CDR3 size: 13 residues. The CDR3 region is CASSSTREQPQHF. CDR3 in DNA: TGTGCCAGCAGCTCTACGCGCGAGCAGCCCCAGCATTTT.

The chain couples TRBV21-1 to TRBJ1-2; TRBD1, as called in the table, went unchecked against the DNA. TRBV21-1 is an annotated pseudogene. The CDR3 extends over 14 amino acids. CDR3 nucleotides: TGTGCCAGTGAGGACAGGATTTATAACTATGGCTACACCTTC. Its protein is CASEDRIYNYGYTF.

The chain links TRBV6-5 to TRBJ2-5, with D hard to call. This CDR3 comprises 14 residues. Germline loops: CDR1 MNHEY, CDR2 SVGAGI. V gave up 2 bases and J gave up 5 bases, with 12 bases separating them. The CDR3 here is CASSYSVAVETQYF. The CDR3 nucleotides are TGTGCCAGCAGTTACAGTGTGGCCGTCGAGACCCAGTACTTC.

The chain is built from TRBV18 and TRBJ2-1, with a weak D call TRBD1 (5 bases). Per germline, CDR1 KGHSH and CDR2 LQKENI. This CDR3 spans 14 amino acids. The V and J ends lost 2 bases and 4 bases respectively, with 9 bases between them. The DNA of the CDR3 is TGTGCCAGCTCACCAAATAGGGGTTACAATGAGCAGTTCTTC. Amino acid sequence: CASSPNRGYNEQFF.

This clone is a singleton in its sample. The genes are TRBV5-1 and TRBJ1-2; D unresolved. Per the germline V gene, CDR1 is SGHRS and CDR2 is YFSETQ. This CDR3 region has 12 residues. V lost 3 bases and J 5 bases, leaving 8 bases between the germline ends. CDR3 amino acids: CASSSTPYGYTF. The CDR3 DNA sequence: TGCGCCAGCAGCTCGACACCGTATGGCTACACCTTC.

The table lists this clone with a count of one. The V gene is TRBV6-6, the J gene TRBJ2-7; D might be TRBD1 (5 bases). This CDR3 has 13 amino acids. V gave up 4 bases and J gave up 3 bases, with 10 bases separating them. Germline V lookup: CDR1 MNHNY, CDR2 SVGAGI (reference sequence). This CDR3 reads CASSLDGHYEQYF. As DNA, the CDR3 is TGTGCCAGCAGTTTGGACGGACACTACGAGCAGTACTTC.

J is TRBJ2-7 and V is TRBV30; D call uncertain. Germline CDR1 is GTSNPN and CDR2 is SVGIG (reference sequence). The CDR3 contains 12 residues. V shed 2 bases and J shed 2 bases, with 7 bases lying between them. CDR3 protein: CAWSSLAYEQYF. Here the CDR3 DNA reads TGTGCCTGGAGTTCTCTTGCCTACGAGCAGTACTTC.

This clone was observed a handful of times. The CDR3 spells CASRRQGAGTGELFF. CDR3 bases: TGTGCCAGCAGACGACAGGGGGCCGGCACCGGGGAGCTGTTTTTT. The chain employs TRBV6-1 and TRBJ2-2; 10 nucleotides line up with TRBD1. J lost 4 bases, V lost 6 bases, and 5 bases had no gene match. The CDR3 covers 15 residues. CDR1 and CDR2 (germline): MNHNS, SASEGT.